The rows below give T cell receptor beta chains drawn from one sample of a study of blood T cell repertoires in COVID-19. Assay: immunoSEQ multiplex PCR; the TCRdb copy retains only in-frame clones and omits some. The table lists 250,000 to 300,000 clones, approximately 89% of them singletons. The specimen sequenced was peripheral blood. These receptors originate from a woman aged 70-85 years with COVID-19, enrolled during active disease. The CDR3 runs from the conserved cysteine through the conserved F or W. Each record gives: clone size, J gene, V gene, D gene, CDR3 DNA, CDR3 protein. D genes are given only for firm matches. The size entry is marked missing in some rows and otherwise reads once, few, many or a size class.

clone_size: -; j_call: TRBJ2-3; v_call: TRBV9; d_call: -; cdr3_nt: TGTGCCAGCAGCCTAGGCCCGATGGCGGTCGATACGCAGTATTTT; cdr3_aa: CASSLGPMAVDTQYF
clone_size: once; j_call: TRBJ2-5; v_call: TRBV6-5; d_call: -; cdr3_nt: TGTGCCAGCAGTAGTAGCGGCACCCAAGAGACCCAGTACTTC; cdr3_aa: CASSSSGTQETQYF
clone_size: -; j_call: TRBJ1-4; v_call: TRBV4-2; d_call: TRBD1; cdr3_nt: TGTGCCAGCAGCCAAGGCAGGGGGATTTATGAAAAACTGTTTTTT; cdr3_aa: CASSQGRGIYEKLFF
clone_size: -; j_call: TRBJ2-3; v_call: TRBV24-1; d_call: TRBD2; cdr3_nt: TGTGCCACGGGGGGGACTAGCGGGAGTTTCGTGACAGATACGCAGTATTTT; cdr3_aa: CATGGTSGSFVTDTQYF
clone_size: -; j_call: TRBJ1-2; v_call: TRBV18; d_call: -; cdr3_nt: TGTGCCAGCTCACCAACAGGGAGTTCAGAGTATGGCTACACCTTC; cdr3_aa: CASSPTGSSEYGYTF
clone_size: -; j_call: TRBJ2-7; v_call: TRBV27; d_call: -; cdr3_nt: TGTGCCAGCAGCCTAAGATGGAGAGGGTACGAGCAGTACTTC; cdr3_aa: CASSLRWRGYEQYF
clone_size: once; j_call: TRBJ1-5; v_call: TRBV19; d_call: -; cdr3_nt: TGTGCCAGTAGGTTGGTTCGGCAGGGAGGTCAGCCCCAGCATTTT; cdr3_aa: CASRLVRQGGQPQHF
clone_size: -; j_call: TRBJ2-7; v_call: TRBV2; d_call: TRBD1; cdr3_nt: TGTGCCAGCACCAGGGGGAGCTTTTCTCGCGAGCAGTACTTC; cdr3_aa: CASTRGSFSREQYF
clone_size: -; j_call: TRBJ1-1; v_call: TRBV28; d_call: -; cdr3_nt: TGTGCCAGCCCTCCCGGGTCCGGAAACACTGAAGCTTTCTTT; cdr3_aa: CASPPGSGNTEAFF
clone_size: -; j_call: TRBJ1-2; v_call: TRBV13; d_call: -; cdr3_nt: TGTGCCAGCAGCTACTCCGGGACTAACTATGGCTACACCTTC; cdr3_aa: CASSYSGTNYGYTF
clone_size: -; j_call: TRBJ2-1; v_call: TRBV6-5; d_call: -; cdr3_nt: TGTGCCAGCAGCCACCGACTGCAGCAGTTCTTC; cdr3_aa: CASSHRLQQFF
clone_size: -; j_call: TRBJ2-3; v_call: TRBV5-1; d_call: TRBD1; cdr3_nt: TGCGCCAGCAGCTCGGGAACCGGGACAGGGTATACAGATACGCAGTATTTT; cdr3_aa: CASSSGTGTGYTDTQYF
clone_size: once; j_call: TRBJ1-5; v_call: TRBV18; d_call: -; cdr3_nt: TGTGCCAGCTCACCAACAGAGAGTAGCAATCAGCCCCAGCATTTT; cdr3_aa: CASSPTESSNQPQHF
clone_size: few; j_call: TRBJ2-3; v_call: TRBV9; d_call: TRBD1; cdr3_nt: TGTGCCAGCAGCGACCGGGACAGGGTAACAGATACGCAGTATTTT; cdr3_aa: CASSDRDRVTDTQYF
clone_size: few; j_call: TRBJ1-6; v_call: TRBV6-1; d_call: TRBD1; cdr3_nt: TGTGCCAGCAGTGAACGGGGACAGGGTCTGTCACCCCTCCACTTT; cdr3_aa: CASSERGQGLSPLHF
clone_size: -; j_call: TRBJ2-1; v_call: TRBV7-2; d_call: TRBD2; cdr3_nt: TGTGCCAGCAGTTTAGGGGGACTAGCGAACTACAATGAGCAGTTCTTC; cdr3_aa: CASSLGGLANYNEQFF
clone_size: -; j_call: TRBJ1-3; v_call: TRBV9; d_call: TRBD1; cdr3_nt: TGTGCCAGCAGCGCCCTACAGGGGCCTCAAGCGAGAAACACCATATATTTT; cdr3_aa: CASSALQGPQARNTIYF
clone_size: -; j_call: TRBJ2-7; v_call: TRBV5-5; d_call: TRBD2; cdr3_nt: TGTGCCAGCAGCTCTGGACTAGCGGGAGGGCCCCCTACCTACGAGCAGTACTTC; cdr3_aa: CASSSGLAGGPPTYEQYF
clone_size: once; j_call: TRBJ1-1; v_call: TRBV6-5; d_call: -; cdr3_nt: TGTGCCAGCAGTACAGAGTTGAACACTGAAGCTTTCTTT; cdr3_aa: CASSTELNTEAFF
clone_size: -; j_call: TRBJ2-5; v_call: TRBV3-1/TRBV3-2; d_call: TRBD2; cdr3_nt: TGTGCCAGCAGCCAGCCAAAGGGGGTTGTCAAGCGGGAGGAAGAGACCCAGTACTTC; cdr3_aa: CASSQPKGVVKREEETQYF
clone_size: -; j_call: TRBJ2-3; v_call: TRBV4-1; d_call: -; cdr3_nt: TGCGCCAGCAGCCCCGGACCCCTAACGGGAGTAGATACGCAGTATTTT; cdr3_aa: CASSPGPLTGVDTQYF
clone_size: few; j_call: TRBJ2-7; v_call: TRBV7-9; d_call: TRBD1; cdr3_nt: TGTGCCAGCAGCTCGTCCGGACAGGGGCGGGCCCGCGAGCAGTACTTC; cdr3_aa: CASSSSGQGRAREQYF
clone_size: -; j_call: TRBJ1-1; v_call: TRBV29-1; d_call: -; cdr3_nt: TGCAGCGTTGAATGGGGGCGTGAAGCTTTCTTT; cdr3_aa: CSVEWGREAFF
clone_size: -; j_call: TRBJ2-5; v_call: TRBV24-1; d_call: TRBD2; cdr3_nt: TGTGCCACCAGTGGAGGATTAGCGGGAGGGGAAGAGACCCAGTACTTC; cdr3_aa: CATSGGLAGGEETQYF
clone_size: -; j_call: TRBJ2-3; v_call: TRBV6-1; d_call: TRBD2; cdr3_nt: TGTGCCAGCAGTAAAGGAGCGGGAGTATTCCCAGATACGCAGTATTTT; cdr3_aa: CASSKGAGVFPDTQYF
clone_size: -; j_call: TRBJ1-2; v_call: TRBV19; d_call: TRBD1; cdr3_nt: TGTGCCAGTTTAGGACCGGGACAGGGGGACTATGGCTACACCTTC; cdr3_aa: CASLGPGQGDYGYTF
clone_size: -; j_call: TRBJ2-1; v_call: TRBV11-3; d_call: -; cdr3_nt: TGTGCCAGCAGCTTAGATTTCTACGAAAGCCCGCTTAATGAGCAGTTCTTC; cdr3_aa: CASSLDFYESPLNEQFF
clone_size: once; j_call: TRBJ2-7; v_call: TRBV6-5; d_call: TRBD2; cdr3_nt: TGTGCCAGCAGGCCAATAGGACTAGAAACCTACGAGCAGTACTTC; cdr3_aa: CASRPIGLETYEQYF
clone_size: once; j_call: TRBJ1-4; v_call: TRBV4-1; d_call: -; cdr3_nt: TGCGCCAGCAGCCCTGGAGGCAGTCTCGGAAATGAAAAACTGTTTTTT; cdr3_aa: CASSPGGSLGNEKLFF
clone_size: -; j_call: TRBJ1-3; v_call: TRBV19; d_call: -; cdr3_nt: TGTGCCAGTAGTATCTCGGACAGCTTCTCTGGAAACACCATATATTTT; cdr3_aa: CASSISDSFSGNTIYF
clone_size: -; j_call: TRBJ2-7; v_call: TRBV7-9; d_call: -; cdr3_nt: TGTGCCAGCAGCCTGGACAGTATTTCCTACGAGCAGTACTTC; cdr3_aa: CASSLDSISYEQYF
clone_size: -; j_call: TRBJ2-1; v_call: TRBV30; d_call: TRBD1; cdr3_nt: TGTGCCTGGGGTGGACAGGGGGGGGAGGGGCAGTTCTTC; cdr3_aa: CAWGGQGGEGQFF
clone_size: -; j_call: TRBJ1-6; v_call: TRBV19; d_call: -; cdr3_nt: TGTGCCAGTAGTGCGGGTCGGGGTAATTCACCCCTCCACTTT; cdr3_aa: CASSAGRGNSPLHF
clone_size: -; j_call: TRBJ1-5; v_call: TRBV28; d_call: -; cdr3_nt: TGTGCCAGCACTTCTCCGAATCAGCCCCAGCATTTT; cdr3_aa: CASTSPNQPQHF
clone_size: few; j_call: TRBJ1-2; v_call: TRBV7-2; d_call: -; cdr3_nt: TGTGCCAGCAGCCCCCGGTCCGACTATGGCTACACCTTC; cdr3_aa: CASSPRSDYGYTF
clone_size: -; j_call: TRBJ2-1; v_call: TRBV3-1/TRBV3-2; d_call: TRBD2; cdr3_nt: TGTGCCAGCAGCCCGCACCCAGAGACTAGCGGGAGTTACTTCAGTATTTGGCAGTTCTTC; cdr3_aa: CASSPHPETSGSYFSIWQFF
clone_size: -; j_call: TRBJ1-2; v_call: TRBV7-9; d_call: TRBD1; cdr3_nt: TGTGCCAGCAGCTTAGTAGAGGGGACAGGACATGGCTACACCTTC; cdr3_aa: CASSLVEGTGHGYTF
clone_size: -; j_call: TRBJ1-1; v_call: TRBV10-3; d_call: TRBD1; cdr3_nt: TGTGCCATCAAGGACAGGGCGAACACTGAAGCTTTCTTT; cdr3_aa: CAIKDRANTEAFF
clone_size: -; j_call: TRBJ2-7; v_call: TRBV5-1; d_call: TRBD2; cdr3_nt: TGCGCCAGCAGCTCACTAGCGGGTACCGCAACCTACGAGCAGTACTTC; cdr3_aa: CASSSLAGTATYEQYF
clone_size: -; j_call: TRBJ2-1; v_call: TRBV18; d_call: -; cdr3_nt: TGTGCCAGCTCACCCGCCCCGGGCAATGAGCAGTTCTTC; cdr3_aa: CASSPAPGNEQFF
clone_size: -; j_call: TRBJ1-2; v_call: TRBV4-1; d_call: -; cdr3_nt: TGCGCCAGCAGCCCTACCCAGTGGGGCGGGGGCTATGGCTACACCTTC; cdr3_aa: CASSPTQWGGGYGYTF
clone_size: -; j_call: TRBJ2-7; v_call: TRBV5-4; d_call: -; cdr3_nt: TGTGCCAGCAGCCCGACAGGAGCCGGGTACGAGCAGTACTTC; cdr3_aa: CASSPTGAGYEQYF
clone_size: -; j_call: TRBJ2-5; v_call: TRBV19; d_call: -; cdr3_nt: TGTGCCAGTAGTATGTCAGCGGGTCCTCAAGAGACCCAGTACTTC; cdr3_aa: CASSMSAGPQETQYF
clone_size: -; j_call: TRBJ1-1; v_call: TRBV5-5; d_call: -; cdr3_nt: TGTGCCAGCAGCTTGGGGTCCGGGGTTGGCACTGAAGCTTTCTTT; cdr3_aa: CASSLGSGVGTEAFF
clone_size: -; j_call: TRBJ1-5; v_call: TRBV6-6; d_call: -; cdr3_nt: TGTGCCAGCAGTTACCGGGTTTTCGGCAATCAGCCCCAGCATTTT; cdr3_aa: CASSYRVFGNQPQHF
clone_size: -; j_call: TRBJ2-5; v_call: TRBV19; d_call: TRBD1; cdr3_nt: TGTGCCAGTAGTATCACAGGGGCCAAAGAGACCCAGTACTTC; cdr3_aa: CASSITGAKETQYF
clone_size: -; j_call: TRBJ1-1; v_call: TRBV5-4; d_call: -; cdr3_nt: TGTGCCAGCAGTACTGGGGGGGTGGCTGAAGCTTTCTTT; cdr3_aa: CASSTGGVAEAFF
clone_size: -; j_call: TRBJ2-7; v_call: TRBV29-1; d_call: -; cdr3_nt: TGCAGCGTTGTGGTTCCCCGGGTGGACGAGCAGTACTTC; cdr3_aa: CSVVVPRVDEQYF
clone_size: -; j_call: TRBJ1-5; v_call: TRBV19; d_call: -; cdr3_nt: TGTGCCAGTACCGCACAAGATCAGCCCCAGCATTTT; cdr3_aa: CASTAQDQPQHF
clone_size: -; j_call: TRBJ2-3; v_call: TRBV7-2; d_call: -; cdr3_nt: TGTGCCAGCAGATCTATGTCAGATACGCAGTATTTT; cdr3_aa: CASRSMSDTQYF
clone_size: once; j_call: TRBJ1-4; v_call: TRBV30; d_call: -; cdr3_nt: TGTGCCTGGAGTGTACAGGGAGAACTGTTTTTT; cdr3_aa: CAWSVQGELFF
clone_size: -; j_call: TRBJ2-3; v_call: TRBV2; d_call: TRBD1; cdr3_nt: TGTGCCAGCAGTGTCGTAGGGGGCGCCGTCGGAGATACGCAGTATTTT; cdr3_aa: CASSVVGGAVGDTQYF